These T cell receptor beta chains were read from a single sample in a study of T cell responses to AZD1222 COVID-19 vaccine. Profiling relied on immunoSEQ multiplex PCR, and the TCRdb table lists in-frame clones only, not all of them. Among about 110,000 clones listed, about 82% were seen once. The sequenced sample was peripheral blood, obtained on day 0 of AZD1222 vaccination. Receptors originate from an adult in good health. Each CDR3 is given with its conserved first and last residue. Fields, in order: V gene, clone size, D gene, J gene, CDR3 DNA, CDR3 protein. A D gene is named only where the DNA matches it firmly. Rows give clone size only sometimes, using once, few, many, or a class for an expanded clone.

TRBV5-5	.	.	TRBJ1-4	TGTGCCAGCACCCGAGAGGGAAGTCGGGGTGAAAAACTGTTTTTT	CASTREGSRGEKLFF
TRBV3-1/TRBV3-2	.	TRBD1	TRBJ1-2	TGTGCCAGCAGCCAAGATAGGGCAGGGGGCGCGGAGGGTGGCTACACCTTC	CASSQDRAGGAEGGYTF
TRBV5-1	.	.	TRBJ2-5	TGCGCCAGCAGCTTCAAAGAGACCCAGTACTTC	CASSFKETQYF
TRBV28	.	.	TRBJ1-6	TGTGCCAGCACCCTCGGGGGTGGGTATTCACCCCTCCACTTT	CASTLGGGYSPLHF
TRBV3-1/TRBV3-2	few	.	TRBJ2-2	TGTGCCAGCAGCCAAGAGGACAGGAACACCGGGGAGCTGTTTTTT	CASSQEDRNTGELFF
TRBV7-8	.	TRBD2	TRBJ2-5	TGTGCCAGCAGCTTAGTGGGGGGGGGCCAAGAGACCCAGTACTTC	CASSLVGGGQETQYF
TRBV7-2	once	TRBD1	TRBJ1-5	TGTGCCAGCAGCTTAGCCCGACAGGGCCATCAGCCCCAGCATTTT	CASSLARQGHQPQHF
TRBV18	.	.	TRBJ1-1	TGTGCCAGCTCAATGAGGAACACTGAAGCTTTCTTT	CASSMRNTEAFF
TRBV6-5	.	.	TRBJ2-4	TGTGCCAGCAGTACGGTCAAAAACATTCAGTACTTC	CASSTVKNIQYF
TRBV5-4	.	.	TRBJ2-2	TGTGCCAGCAGCTTACCACAGGCCAACACCGGGGAGCTGTTTTTT	CASSLPQANTGELFF
TRBV4-2	many	TRBD1	TRBJ1-6	TGTGCCAGCAGCCAAGAGGGAGGGACAGGCGGATCACCCCTCCACTTT	CASSQEGGTGGSPLHF
TRBV15	.	.	TRBJ1-4	TGTGCCACCAGCAGAGAGGAAGGGGTCGGCTCCTCCCTTGGGAAACTGTTTTTT	CATSREEGVGSSLGKLFF
TRBV4-1	.	TRBD2	TRBJ2-2	TGCGCCAGCAGCCTCGCGGGGGGGCGAAACACCGGGGAGCTGTTTTTT	CASSLAGGRNTGELFF
TRBV7-8	once	.	TRBJ1-5	TGTGCCAGCAGCTTCCCCGGCGTAAGGCAGCCCCAGCATTTT	CASSFPGVRQPQHF
TRBV3-1/TRBV3-2	.	TRBD1	TRBJ2-7	TGTGCCAGCGGAATCGGGTCAGGGGGTCTACTCTACGAGCAGTACTTC	CASGIGSGGLLYEQYF